The rows below give T cell receptor beta chains drawn from one sample of a study of shared clonotypes between healthy human individuals. Only in-frame clones appear in the TCRdb table, and some are missing; sequencing was by immunoSEQ multiplex PCR. The sample has about 1.1 million clones; around 82% are singletons. Input material: memory CD4+ T cells from PBMCs. The receptor set was obtained from a man between 18 and 35 years old in good health. Some clones in this sample may be carry-over from other donors' samples. CDR3s include the opening cysteine and the closing phenylalanine or tryptophan. A D gene is named only where the DNA matches it firmly. Expanded clones are given a class, and other clones once, few, many or no size at all.

d_call | j_call | clone_size | v_call | cdr3_nt | cdr3_aa
- | TRBJ2-7 | - | TRBV6-5 | TGTGCCAGCAGTAGACTCGGGGGAGGCTACGAGCAGTACTTC | CASSRLGGGYEQYF
TRBD1 | TRBJ1-2 | - | TRBV19 | TGTGCCATTGGACAGGGACGTAACTATGGCTACACCTTC | CAIGQGRNYGYTF
TRBD1 | TRBJ2-3 | - | TRBV29-1 | TGCAGCGAACGGACAGGGGCTATCACAGATACGCAGTATTTT | CSERTGAITDTQYF
- | TRBJ2-5 | - | TRBV18 | TGTGCCAGCTCACAATTAAACAACGTCCAAGAGACCCAGTACTTC | CASSQLNNVQETQYF
TRBD2 | TRBJ2-7 | - | TRBV5-4 | TGTGCCAGCAGCTTGGACAGCGGGGAGAGCTCCTACGAGCAGTACTTC | CASSLDSGESSYEQYF
- | TRBJ2-5 | - | TRBV20-1 | TGCAGCCCTAGGGGTTCAGAGACCCAGTACTTC | CSPRGSETQYF
- | TRBJ1-1 | - | TRBV2 | TGTGCCAGCAGTCCCCGGGAGGGCACTGAAGCTTTCTTT | CASSPREGTEAFF
- | TRBJ1-1 | - | TRBV7-8 | TGTGCCAGCAGCTTAGTTGTGAACACTGAAGCTTTCTTT | CASSLVVNTEAFF
TRBD1 | TRBJ1-1 | - | TRBV7-2 | TGTGCCAGCAGGTACACCGGGACAGGGAACACTGAAGCTTTCTTT | CASRYTGTGNTEAFF
- | TRBJ2-5 | - | TRBV5-1 | TGCGCCAGCAGCGAAGCCGGGGCTCAAGAGACCCAGTACTTC | CASSEAGAQETQYF
TRBD1 | TRBJ1-2 | - | TRBV6-4 | TGTGCCAGCAGTGAACAGGGGGCAAGTGGCTACACCTTC | CASSEQGASGYTF
- | TRBJ2-7 | - | TRBV7-9 | TGTGCCAGCAGCTTCGACGGCATCTACGAGCAGTACTTC | CASSFDGIYEQYF
- | TRBJ2-3 | - | TRBV28 | TGTGCCAGCAGGCAGACCTCCTTGGATACGCAGTATTTT | CASRQTSLDTQYF
- | TRBJ1-1 | - | TRBV29-1 | TGCAGCGCCACGAGGGGGAGCACTGAAGCTTTCTTT | CSATRGSTEAFF
TRBD1 | TRBJ2-1 | few | TRBV7-2 | TGTGCCAGCAGCTATAGGACAGGGGGGGTAGCGGTCGTCTACAATGAGCAGTTCTTC | CASSYRTGGVAVVYNEQFF
- | TRBJ2-1 | - | TRBV19 | TGTGCCAGTAGTCCGGGGGCTTGGGAGCAGTTCTTC | CASSPGAWEQFF
- | TRBJ1-1 | - | TRBV5-1 | TGCGCCAGTAACAGGGAGGTGGGTAACACTGAAGCTTTCTTT | CASNREVGNTEAFF
- | TRBJ2-2 | - | TRBV19 | TGTGCCAGTACTCGCATTACCGGGGAGCTGTTTTTT | CASTRITGELFF
- | TRBJ2-5 | - | TRBV7-2 | TGTGCCAGCAGCTTGGCGGGTATTGAGGGAGAGACCCAGTACTTC | CASSLAGIEGETQYF
- | TRBJ2-3 | - | TRBV6-1 | TGTGCCAGCAGCCGCGACAGGCCCACAGATACGCAGTATTTT | CASSRDRPTDTQYF
- | TRBJ1-3 | - | TRBV7-2 | TGTGCCAGCAGCTTAACGGATCCTTCCTCTGGAAACACCATATATTTT | CASSLTDPSSGNTIYF
- | TRBJ2-5 | - | TRBV7-2 | TGTGCCAGCAGCTTAGGTCACGGAAAAGAGACCCAGTACTTC | CASSLGHGKETQYF
- | TRBJ2-7 | - | TRBV7-2 | TGTGCCAGCAGCTTAACGGGGCCCACCTACGAGCAGTACTTC | CASSLTGPTYEQYF
TRBD2 | TRBJ2-1 | many | TRBV7-2 | TGTGCCAGCAGCAGGACCCTGGGAGGGGCATACAATGAGCAGTTCTTC | CASSRTLGGAYNEQFF
- | TRBJ1-2 | - | TRBV25-1 | TGTGCCAGCAGTGATTATCAGGGGCGGGGCTACACCTTC | CASSDYQGRGYTF
TRBD2 | TRBJ2-2 | once | TRBV10-3 | TGTGCCATCATGCGTTCGAGCGGGAGTATCGCCGGGGAGCTGTTTTTT | CAIMRSSGSIAGELFF
- | TRBJ2-7 | - | TRBV4-2 | TGTGCCAGCAGCCAAGATCTAGCCTACGAGCAGTACTTC | CASSQDLAYEQYF
- | TRBJ2-2 | - | TRBV9 | TGTGCCAGCAGCGCCATAGCGTCCGGGGAGCTGTTTTTT | CASSAIASGELFF
- | TRBJ2-5 | - | TRBV30 | TGTGCCTGGTGCCGGGACTCCCAAGAGACCCAGTACTTC | CAWCRDSQETQYF
TRBD1 | TRBJ2-1 | - | TRBV28 | TGTGCCAGCAGTTCCATCCCCGGGACAGGCCCAATCTACAATGAGCAGTTCTTC | CASSSIPGTGPIYNEQFF
- | TRBJ2-1 | - | TRBV5-1 | TGCGCCAGCAGCGCCGGGACTTCTGGGGTGGATGAGCAGTTCTTC | CASSAGTSGVDEQFF